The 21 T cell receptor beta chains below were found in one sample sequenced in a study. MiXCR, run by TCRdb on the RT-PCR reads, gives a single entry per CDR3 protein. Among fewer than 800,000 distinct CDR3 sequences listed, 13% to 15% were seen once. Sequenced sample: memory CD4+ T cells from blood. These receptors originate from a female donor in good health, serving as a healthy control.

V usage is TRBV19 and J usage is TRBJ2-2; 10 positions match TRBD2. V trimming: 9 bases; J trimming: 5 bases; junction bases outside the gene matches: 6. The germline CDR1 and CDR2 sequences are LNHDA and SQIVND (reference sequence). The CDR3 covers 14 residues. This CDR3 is CASEGLAFTGELFF. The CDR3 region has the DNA TGTGCCAGCGAGGGACTAGCGTTTACCGGGGAGCTGTTTTTT. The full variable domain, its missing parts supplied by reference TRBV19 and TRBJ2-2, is DGGITQSPKYLFRKEGQNVTLSCEQNLNHDAMYWYRQDPGQGLRLIYYSQIVNDFQKGDIAEGYSVSREKKESFPLTVTSAQKNPTAFYLCASEGLAFTGELFFGEGSRLTVL.

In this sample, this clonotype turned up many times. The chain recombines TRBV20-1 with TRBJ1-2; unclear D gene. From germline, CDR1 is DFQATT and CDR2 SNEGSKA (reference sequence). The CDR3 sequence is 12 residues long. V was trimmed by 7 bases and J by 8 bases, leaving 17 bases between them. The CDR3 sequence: CSVPTLPLGYTF. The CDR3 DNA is TGCAGTGTTCCGACCCTCCCTCTAGGCTACACCTTC.

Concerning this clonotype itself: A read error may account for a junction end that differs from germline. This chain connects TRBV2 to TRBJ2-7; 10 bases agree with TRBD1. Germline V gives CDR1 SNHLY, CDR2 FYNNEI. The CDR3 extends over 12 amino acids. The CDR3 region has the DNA TGTGCCAGCAGTGAAGCAGGGGGACAGGGGCACTTC. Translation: CASSEAGGQGHF.

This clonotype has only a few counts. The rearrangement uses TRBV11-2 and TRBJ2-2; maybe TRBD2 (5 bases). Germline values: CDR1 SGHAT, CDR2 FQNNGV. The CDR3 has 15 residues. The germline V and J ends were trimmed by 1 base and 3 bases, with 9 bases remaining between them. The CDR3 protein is CASSLGRTYTGELFF. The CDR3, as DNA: TGTGCCAGCAGCTTAGGACGGACTTACACCGGGGAGCTGTTTTTT.

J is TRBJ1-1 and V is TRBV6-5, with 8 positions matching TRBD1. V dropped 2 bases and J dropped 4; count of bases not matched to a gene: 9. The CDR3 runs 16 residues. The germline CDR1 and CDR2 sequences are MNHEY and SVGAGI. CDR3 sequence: CASSYRDRLVGTEAFF. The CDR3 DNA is TGTGCCAGCAGTTACAGGGACAGGCTTGTGGGCACTGAAGCTTTCTTT.

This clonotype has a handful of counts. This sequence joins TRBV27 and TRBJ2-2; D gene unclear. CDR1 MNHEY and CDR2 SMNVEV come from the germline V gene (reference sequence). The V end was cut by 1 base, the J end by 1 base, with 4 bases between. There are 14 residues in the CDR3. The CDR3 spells CASSLYQNTGELFF. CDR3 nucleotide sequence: TGTGCCAGCAGTTTATACCAGAACACCGGGGAGCTGTTTTTT.

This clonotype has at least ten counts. The CDR3 DNA is TGCGCCAGCAGCCAGCCCTCAGGAGGCCTTAATGAGCAGTTCTTC. Protein product: CASSQPSGGLNEQFF. V and J are TRBV4-3 and TRBJ2-1, with a tentative D call TRBD2 (5 bases). The V end lost 3 bases, the J end lost 7 bases, and 16 bases lay between the germline ends. The CDR3 spans 15 residues. The germline CDR1 and CDR2 sequences are LGHNA and YSLEER.

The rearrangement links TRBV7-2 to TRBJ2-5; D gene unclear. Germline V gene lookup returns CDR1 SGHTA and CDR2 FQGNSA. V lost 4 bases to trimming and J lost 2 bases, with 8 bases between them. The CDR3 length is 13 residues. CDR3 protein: CASSSIQQETQYF. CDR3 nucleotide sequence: TGTGCCAGCAGCTCAATCCAGCAAGAGACCCAGTACTTC.

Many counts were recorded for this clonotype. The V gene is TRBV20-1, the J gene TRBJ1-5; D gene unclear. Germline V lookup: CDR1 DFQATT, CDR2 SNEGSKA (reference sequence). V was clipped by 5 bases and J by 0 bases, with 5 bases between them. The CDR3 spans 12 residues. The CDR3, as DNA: TGCAGTGCTGTCGTTAGCAATCAGCCCCAGCATTTT. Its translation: CSAVVSNQPQHF.

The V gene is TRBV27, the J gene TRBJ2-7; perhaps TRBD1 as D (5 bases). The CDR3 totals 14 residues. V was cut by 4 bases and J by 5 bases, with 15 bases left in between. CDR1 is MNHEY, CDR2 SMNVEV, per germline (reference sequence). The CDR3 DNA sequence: TGTGCCAGCAGTTCCGTAAATCTAGGGGACGAGCAGTACTTC. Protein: CASSSVNLGDEQYF.

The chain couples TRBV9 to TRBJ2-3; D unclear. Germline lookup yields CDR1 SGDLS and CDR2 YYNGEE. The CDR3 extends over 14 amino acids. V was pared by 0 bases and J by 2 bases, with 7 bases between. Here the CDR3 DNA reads TGTGCCAGCAGCGTAGACCCGGTCACAGATACGCAGTATTTT. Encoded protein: CASSVDPVTDTQYF.

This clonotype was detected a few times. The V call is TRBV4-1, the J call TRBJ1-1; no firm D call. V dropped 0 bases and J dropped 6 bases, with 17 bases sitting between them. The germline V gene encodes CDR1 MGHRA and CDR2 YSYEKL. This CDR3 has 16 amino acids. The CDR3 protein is CASSQESSRLGAEAFF. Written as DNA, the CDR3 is TGCGCCAGCAGCCAAGAGTCAAGCAGGCTTGGGGCTGAAGCTTTCTTT.

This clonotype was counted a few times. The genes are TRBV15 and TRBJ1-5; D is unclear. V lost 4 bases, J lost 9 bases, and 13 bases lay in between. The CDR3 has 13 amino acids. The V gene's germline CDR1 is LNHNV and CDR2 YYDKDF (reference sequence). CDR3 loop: CATSTFLGRPQHF. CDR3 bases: TGTGCCACCAGCACCTTCCTCGGTCGGCCCCAGCATTTT.

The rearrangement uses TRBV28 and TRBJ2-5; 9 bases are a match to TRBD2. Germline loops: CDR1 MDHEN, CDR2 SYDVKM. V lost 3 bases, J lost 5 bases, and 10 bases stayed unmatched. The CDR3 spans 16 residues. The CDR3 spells CASSLAGTSLSETQYF. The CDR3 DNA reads TGTGCCAGCAGTTTGGCTGGGACTAGCTTGTCTGAGACCCAGTACTTC.

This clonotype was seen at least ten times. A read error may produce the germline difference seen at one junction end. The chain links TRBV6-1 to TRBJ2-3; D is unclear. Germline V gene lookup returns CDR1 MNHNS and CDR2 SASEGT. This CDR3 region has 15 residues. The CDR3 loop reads CASSEALGKTGAQYF. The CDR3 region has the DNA TGTGCCAGCAGCGAAGCCTTGGGTAAAACTGGGGCGCAGTATTTT.

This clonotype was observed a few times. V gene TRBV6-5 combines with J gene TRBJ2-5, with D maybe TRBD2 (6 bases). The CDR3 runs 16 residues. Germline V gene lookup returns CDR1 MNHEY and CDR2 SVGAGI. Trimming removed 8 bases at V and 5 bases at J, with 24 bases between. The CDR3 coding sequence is TGTGCCAGCCATTCACTCGGGGGTCACTCTGTGGAGACCCAGTACTTC. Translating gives CASHSLGGHSVETQYF.

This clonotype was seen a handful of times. CDR3 DNA sequence: TGTGCCATCCAGGCCAGTGAGGCTGGAAACACCATATATTTT. Amino acids: CAIQASEAGNTIYF. The chain uses TRBV10-3 and TRBJ1-3; D is unclear. CDR3 length: 14 amino acids. Trimming took 8 bases from V and 2 from J, leaving 13 bases between them. Germline V CDR1 and CDR2: ENHRY, SYGVKD.

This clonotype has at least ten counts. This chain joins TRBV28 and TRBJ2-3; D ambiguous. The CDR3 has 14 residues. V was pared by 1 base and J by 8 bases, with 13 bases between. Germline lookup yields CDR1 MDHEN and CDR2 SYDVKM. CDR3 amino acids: CASSLSQAFGTQYF. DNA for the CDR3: TGTGCCAGCAGTTTATCCCAGGCCTTTGGTACGCAGTATTTT. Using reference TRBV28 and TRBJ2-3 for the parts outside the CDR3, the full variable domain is DVKVTQSSRYLVKRTGEKVFLECVQDMDHENMFWYRQDPGLGLRLIYFSYDVKMKEKGDIPEGYSVSREKKERFSLILESASTNQTSMYLCASSLSQAFGTQYFGPGTRLTVL.

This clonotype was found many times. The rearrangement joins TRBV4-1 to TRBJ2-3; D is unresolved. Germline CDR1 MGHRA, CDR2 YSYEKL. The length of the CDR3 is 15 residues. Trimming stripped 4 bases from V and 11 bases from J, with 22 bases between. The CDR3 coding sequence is TGCGCCAGCAGCCCCACGACAACCAGGTCGGATGTGCAGTATTTT. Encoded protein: CASSPTTTRSDVQYF.

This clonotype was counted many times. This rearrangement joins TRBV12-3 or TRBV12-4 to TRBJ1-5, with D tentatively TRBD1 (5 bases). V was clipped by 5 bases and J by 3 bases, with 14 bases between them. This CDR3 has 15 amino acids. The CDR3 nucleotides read TGTGCCAGCAGTGGCGGGGGAGGAAACAATCAGCCCCAGCATTTT. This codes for CASSGGGGNNQPQHF.

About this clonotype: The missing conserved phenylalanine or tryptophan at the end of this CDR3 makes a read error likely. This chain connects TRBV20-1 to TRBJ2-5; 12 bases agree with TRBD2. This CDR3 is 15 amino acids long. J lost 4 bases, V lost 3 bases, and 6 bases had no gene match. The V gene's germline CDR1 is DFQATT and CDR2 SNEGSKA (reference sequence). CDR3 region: CSARELAGGGETQYL. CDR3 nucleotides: TGCAGTGCTAGGGAACTAGCGGGAGGTGGAGAGACCCAGTACTTG.